This T cell receptor beta chain was identified in a study of blood T cell repertoires in COVID-19. Turning to the study itself: Spain, Italy and the United States supplied samples that represented acute and convalescent COVID-19. Sources were T cells, B-cell-depleted T cells, or PBMCs; the material itself was cDNA or gDNA.

Original methodology: It was from reference gene primer amplification that nucleated cell counts were estimated. Repertoires were generated with immunoSEQ multiplex PCR, while TCRdb's copy carries only in-frame clones and drops some. Clonal size and the V and J genes are those of that table, whereas D and trimming came from the DNA. The table records roughly 270,000 clones, 88% of them present only once. Germline assignment: CDR1 PRHDT and CDR2 FYEKMQ (reference sequence). This CDR3 comprises 18 residues. J lost 1 base, V lost 0 bases, and 10 bases had no gene match. Sequenced sample: peripheral blood. The V and J genes are TRBV13 and TRBJ1-1; TRBD1 agrees at 8 bases. The receptor comes from a man aged 18 to 30 with active or convalescent COVID-19. DNA for the CDR3: TGTGCCAGCAGCTTAGGCCGGCAGGGGGCTCGCGGGAACACTGAAGCTTTCTTT. This encodes CASSLGRQGARGNTEAFF.